The 14 T cell receptor beta chains below all came from one sample that was sequenced in a study of cytomegalovirus exposure and HLA in healthy donors. Here immunoSEQ multiplex PCR was the method, and the copy in TCRdb shows in-frame clones only, minus some. This sample yields a few hundred thousand clones, of which about nine tenths are seen a single time; 0.7% to 0.85% belongs to the top ten. Source material: PBMCs. The receptors shown here come from a young woman in good health and CMV-seronegative.

CDR3 residues: CASIPPGGGYTF. The CDR3, as DNA: TGTGCCAGCATCCCCCCAGGGGGCGGCTACACCTTC. This chain joins TRBV28 and TRBJ1-2; 8 bases align to TRBD1. This CDR3 comprises 12 residues. V lost 7 bases and J lost 8; bases outside the gene matches: 6. The germline CDR1 and CDR2 sequences are MDHEN and SYDVKM.

This sequence joins TRBV18 and TRBJ2-7, with 12 bases identical to TRBD2. The J segment lost 5 bases and the V segment lost 3 bases, leaving 5 bases of the junction unmatched. This CDR3 is built from 15 residues. CDR1 KGHSH and CDR2 LQKENI come from the germline V gene. CDR3: CASSPGTSGFDEQYF. Here the CDR3 DNA reads TGTGCCAGCTCACCCGGGACTAGCGGGTTCGACGAGCAGTACTTC.

V is TRBV9 and J is TRBJ1-2; 12 bases map to TRBD1. Per germline, CDR1 SGDLS and CDR2 YYNGEE. The CDR3 has 16 amino acids. V shed 3 bases and J 6 bases; nucleotides not matched to a gene: 9. CDR3: CASSEGQGARLDGYTF. In nucleotides, the CDR3 is TGTGCCAGCAGCGAGGGACAGGGGGCTCGCCTTGATGGCTACACCTTC.

The rearrangement uses TRBV10-3 and TRBJ2-2, with 14 bases fitting TRBD2. The J segment lost 0 bases and the V segment lost 5 bases, leaving 5 bases of the junction unmatched. This CDR3 has 18 residues. Germline V gene data show CDR1 as ENHRY and CDR2 as SYGVKD. The CDR3 bases are TGTGCCATCAGTAGGACTAGCGGGAGGATCGCGAACACCGGGGAGCTGTTTTTT. Protein product: CAISRTSGRIANTGELFF.

The chain combines TRBV7-9 with TRBJ2-7; 7 nucleotides match TRBD2. Trimming removed 5 bases from V and 3 bases from J; junction bases left unmatched: 7. This CDR3 spans 14 amino acids. Per the germline V gene, CDR1 is SEHNR and CDR2 is FQNEAQ (reference sequence). Here the CDR3 DNA reads TGTGCCAGCAGCCCCGATGGGGGGGTCTACGAGCAGTACTTC. Its protein product is CASSPDGGVYEQYF.

CDR3 in DNA: TGTGCCAGCAGGGGGGGGACTTACTATGGCTACACCTTC. Amino acids: CASRGGTYYGYTF. The chain carries TRBV25-1 and TRBJ1-2; maybe TRBD1 (5 bases). The CDR3 runs to 13 residues. Trimming removed 6 bases from V and 3 bases from J, with 11 bases in between. Germline assignment: CDR1 MGHDK and CDR2 SYGVNS.

The genes are TRBV6-5 and TRBJ2-7, with D perhaps TRBD1 (6 bases). V was trimmed by 8 bases and J by 2 bases, leaving 16 bases between them. This CDR3 is 14 amino acids long. Germline CDR1 is MNHEY and CDR2 is SVGAGI. The CDR3: CASGPRGQTYEQYF. CDR3 sequence (DNA): TGTGCCAGCGGCCCACGAGGACAGACCTACGAGCAGTACTTC.

The rearrangement joins TRBV14 to TRBJ2-1; the match to TRBD2 covers 10 bases. Per germline, CDR1 SGHDN and CDR2 FVKESK. This CDR3 is 21 amino acids long. V dropped 4 bases and J dropped 9; count of bases not matched to a gene: 27. The CDR3 spells CASSLRRGSGRAVITEGEQFF. The DNA for the CDR3 is TGTGCCAGCAGCCTACGTCGAGGAAGCGGGAGGGCCGTAATCACAGAGGGTGAGCAGTTCTTC. Variable domain in full (rest from reference TRBV14 and TRBJ2-1): EAGVTQFPSHSVIEKGQTVTLRCDPISGHDNLYWYRRVMGKEIKFLLHFVKESKQDESGMPNNRFLAERTGGTYSTLKVQPAELEDSGVYFCASSLRRGSGRAVITEGEQFFGPGTRLTVL.

The CDR3 bases are TGTGCCAGCAGTCCGGGGAAGGGCAGGGGTAGGGGAGATGGCTACACCTTC. Its translation: CASSPGKGRGRGDGYTF. This chain joins TRBV28 and TRBJ1-2, with TRBD1 as a possible D gene (6 bases). This CDR3 contains 17 residues. V was cut by 5 bases and J by 6 bases, with 25 bases left in between. The germline V gene encodes CDR1 MDHEN and CDR2 SYDVKM.

The V gene is TRBV5-1, the J gene TRBJ2-1; the match to TRBD2 covers 10 bases. The CDR3 totals 15 residues. Germline CDR1 reads SGHRS; CDR2 reads YFSETQ. Trimming removed 4 bases from V and 9 bases from J; junction bases left unmatched: 10. This CDR3 reads CASSPRASGSSEQFF. The CDR3 nucleotides read TGCGCCAGCAGCCCCAGGGCTAGCGGGAGCTCTGAGCAGTTCTTC.

The chain combines TRBV19 with TRBJ2-1, with 11 bases that match TRBD2. Unmatched junction bases numbered 10, after V lost 6 bases and J lost 6 bases. Per the germline V gene, CDR1 is LNHDA and CDR2 is SQIVND (reference sequence). The CDR3 covers 16 residues. DNA for the CDR3: TGTGCCAGTAGGGAGACTAGCGGGACTTTTGGCAATGAGCAGTTCTTC. Its protein product is CASRETSGTFGNEQFF.

This clone was detected once. The chain's CDR3 is CASFDIFGTEAFF. The CDR3 DNA reads as TGTGCCAGCTTCGACATCTTTGGCACTGAAGCTTTCTTT. This sequence joins TRBV28 and TRBJ1-1; D is undetermined. V gave up 8 bases and J gave up 4 bases, with 14 bases separating them. Germline CDR1 MDHEN, CDR2 SYDVKM. The CDR3 extends over 13 amino acids.

This rearrangement joins TRBV5-4 to TRBJ2-1, with 8 bases matching TRBD1. CDR3 length: 15 residues. Trimming at V came to 4 bases and at J to 4 bases, leaving 7 bases not matched to a gene. The germline gives CDR1 SGHNT, CDR2 YYREEE (reference sequence). The CDR3 coding sequence is TGTGCCAGCAGCCCTGACAGGGGTAATTACAATGAGCAGTTCTTC. This encodes CASSPDRGNYNEQFF.

V is TRBV7-2 and J is TRBJ1-1; tentatively, D is TRBD1 (6 bases). The V gene's germline CDR1 is SGHTA and CDR2 FQGNSA. Trimming stripped 8 bases from V and 0 bases from J, with 19 bases between. The CDR3 runs 16 residues. The CDR3 DNA is TGTGCCAGCGTCCCGGACAGTCTGCCATTGAACACTGAAGCTTTCTTT. Amino acids: CASVPDSLPLNTEAFF.